One and the same sample provided the 19 T cell receptor beta chains below, sequenced in a study of cytomegalovirus exposure and HLA in healthy donors. This table comes from immunoSEQ multiplex PCR, and its TCRdb copy is limited to in-frame clones, with some not included. Among 200,000 to 250,000 clones listed, 75% to 90% were seen once. Material for sequencing was PBMCs. All receptors come from a young woman in good health and CMV-seronegative.

J is TRBJ1-6 and V is TRBV30; D not certain. The CDR3 extends over 14 amino acids. The V and J ends lost 0 bases and 9 bases respectively, with 12 bases between them. The V gene's germline CDR1 is GTSNPN and CDR2 SVGIG (reference sequence). CDR3 in DNA: TGTGCCTGGAGTGTGGGAGGGATGAGTTCACCCCTCCACTTT. It specifies CAWSVGGMSSPLHF.

The V gene is TRBV7-3, the J gene TRBJ2-5; 12 bases agree with TRBD2. Germline-derived CDR1 and CDR2 are SGHTA and FQGTGA. After removal of 5 bases from V and 4 bases from J, the junction contained 11 bases not matched to a gene. The CDR3 has 17 amino acids. CDR3 nucleotides: TGTGCCAGCAGCCCCCGAAGGCTAGCGGGGGGGGCAGAGACCCAGTACTTC. This sequence encodes CASSPRRLAGGAETQYF.

The V gene is TRBV6-1, the J gene TRBJ2-1, with 9 bases matching TRBD2. The CDR3 is 15 amino acids. The V segment lost 2 bases and the J segment 6 bases; nucleotides outside the gene matches: 5. CDR1 and CDR2 from the germline V gene are MNHNS and SASEGT. CDR3 DNA: TGTGCCAGCAGTGAATCTGCGGGAGGGGTCAATGAGCAGTTCTTC. Protein sequence: CASSESAGGVNEQFF.

This rearrangement joins TRBV2 to TRBJ1-1, with TRBD1 matching over 7 bases. Germline trimming cut 8 bases from V and 4 bases from J; bases unmatched to any gene: 10. From germline, CDR1 is SNHLY and CDR2 FYNNEI. This CDR3 spans 14 amino acids. In DNA form, the CDR3 reads TGTGCCAGCGGGCCCACACAGGGGTCCACTGAAGCTTTCTTT. Its translation is CASGPTQGSTEAFF.

This clone counts as medium-sized. The genes are TRBV7-9 and TRBJ2-1, with D hard to call. This CDR3 region has 12 residues. The V and J ends lost 3 bases and 8 bases respectively, with 8 bases between them. Looked up from germline, CDR1 is SEHNR and CDR2 is FQNEAQ (reference sequence). CDR3 in amino acids: CASSFTMDEQFF. The CDR3 bases are TGTGCCAGCAGCTTTACAATGGATGAGCAGTTCTTC. The full variable domain, with the rest looked up from reference TRBV7-9 and TRBJ2-1, is DTGVSQNPRHKITKRGQNVTFRCDPISEHNRLYWYRQTLGQGPEFLTYFQNEAQLEKSRLLSDRFSAERPKGSFSTLEIQRTEQGDSAMYLCASSFTMDEQFFGPGTRLTVL.

The genes are TRBV27 and TRBJ2-2; 10 bases line up with TRBD1. The CDR3 is 17 amino acids. V trimming: 2 bases; J trimming: 6 bases; junction bases outside the gene matches: 9. Germline lookup yields CDR1 MNHEY and CDR2 SMNVEV (reference sequence). CDR3 DNA sequence: TGTGCCAGCAGTTTAAGTCCGGGACAGGGGAGATCCGGGGAGCTGTTTTTT. This translates into CASSLSPGQGRSGELFF.

The chain links TRBV30 to TRBJ1-2; a weak D match, TRBD1 (6 bases). The CDR3 is 15 residues long. Deletions cut 3 bases from V and 4 bases from J, with 18 bases between. The germline V gene has CDR1 GTSNPN and CDR2 SVGIG (reference sequence). The CDR3: CAWSGQRANFYGYTF. CDR3 coding DNA: TGTGCCTGGAGCGGACAGCGGGCGAACTTCTATGGCTACACCTTC.

This chain links TRBV15 with TRBJ1-3; a weak D match, TRBD1 (6 bases). Deletions cut 3 bases from V and 14 bases from J, with 14 bases between. There are 12 residues in the CDR3. Germline V gene lookup returns CDR1 LNHNV and CDR2 YYDKDF (reference sequence). In DNA form, the CDR3 reads TGTGCCACCAGCAGTCTACGGACAGTATTATATTTT. Protein sequence: CATSSLRTVLYF.

The DNA of the CDR3 is TGTGCCACCAGCCCCGAAACAGGGCCGCATGGCTACACCTTC. Amino acids: CATSPETGPHGYTF. The genes are TRBV15 and TRBJ1-2; a weak D match, TRBD1 (6 bases). The CDR3 totals 14 residues. The V end lost 5 bases, the J end lost 6 bases, and 16 bases lay between the germline ends. The germline V gene encodes CDR1 LNHNV and CDR2 YYDKDF (reference sequence).

Comments on this clone: The same CDR3 is also encoded by other DNA sequences in this sample. The chain has TRBV2 and TRBJ2-7; D may be TRBD1 or TRBD2 (6 bases each). The CDR3 length is 13 residues. Trimming shortened V by 3 bases and J by 3 bases, and 9 bases separated the two germline ends. Germline V gene sequence: CDR1 SNHLY, CDR2 FYNNEI. CDR3 DNA sequence: TGTGCCAGCAGTGAGGAGGGGGTCTACGAGCAGTACTTC. Its translation is CASSEEGVYEQYF.

The V gene is TRBV7-9, the J gene TRBJ1-4, with a weak D call TRBD1 (6 bases). V gave up 5 bases and J gave up 5 bases, with 9 bases separating them. This CDR3 spans 13 amino acids. Germline CDR1 reads SEHNR; CDR2 reads FQNEAQ (reference sequence). The CDR3 sequence: CASSIDRNEKLFF. CDR3 nucleotides: TGTGCCAGCAGCATAGACAGGAATGAAAAACTGTTTTTT.

The chain is built from TRBV9 and TRBJ2-3; 13 bases are shared with TRBD2. Per germline, CDR1 SGDLS and CDR2 YYNGEE. This CDR3 is 18 amino acids long. Trimming at V came to 0 bases and at J to 0 bases, leaving 4 bases not matched to a gene. The CDR3 is CASSVATSGGASTDTQYF. CDR3 sequence (DNA): TGTGCCAGCAGCGTAGCCACTAGCGGGGGGGCTAGCACAGATACGCAGTATTTT. Full variable domain (remainder filled in from reference TRBV9 and TRBJ2-3): DSGVTQTPKHLITATGQRVTLRCSPRSGDLSVYWYQQSLDQGLQFLIQYYNGEERAKGNILERFSAQQFPDLHSELNLSSLELGDSALYFCASSVATSGGASTDTQYFGPGTRLTVL.

To note about this clone: One base away lies a much larger clone, so this may be a sequencing read error. The sample has other DNA sequences that encode this CDR3 too. The V and J genes are TRBV6-1 and TRBJ1-2; 7 nucleotides align to TRBD1. Germline CDR1 is MNHNS and CDR2 is SASEGT. The CDR3 is made up of 13 amino acids. Trimming removed 3 bases from V and 4 bases from J; junction bases left unmatched: 2. The CDR3 DNA reads as TGTGCCAGCAGTGAGACAGGGAGCTATGGCTACACCTTC. The encoded protein is CASSETGSYGYTF.

This sequence joins TRBV4-1 and TRBJ2-3; 11 bases line up with TRBD2. This CDR3 is 18 amino acids long. With 0 bases clipped from V and 4 bases from J, the junction kept 9 bases outside the gene matches. Germline loops: CDR1 MGHRA, CDR2 YSYEKL. The CDR3 is CASSQDPLLAGAADTQYF. CDR3 DNA sequence: TGCGCCAGCAGCCAAGATCCCCTACTAGCGGGGGCGGCAGATACGCAGTATTTT.

The chain employs TRBV27 and TRBJ2-1; no clear D gene. V lost 1 base, J lost 10 bases, and 11 bases lay in between. Germline V lookup: CDR1 MNHEY, CDR2 SMNVEV (reference sequence). The CDR3 consists of 13 residues. CDR3 protein: CASSLYPDGEQFF. For the CDR3, the DNA is TGTGCCAGCAGTTTATACCCCGACGGCGAGCAGTTCTTC.

This clone was observed a few times. This sequence joins TRBV5-1 and TRBJ1-6; 7 positions agree with TRBD1. Germline V lookup: CDR1 SGHRS, CDR2 YFSETQ. Trimming took 0 bases from V and 7 from J; bases not matched to a gene: 7. This CDR3 region has 16 residues. The CDR3 protein is CASSLGQGGGNSPLHF. As DNA, the CDR3 is TGCGCCAGCAGCTTGGGGCAGGGGGGTGGCAATTCACCCCTCCACTTT.

In this sample, this clone turned up once. The chain couples TRBV29-1 to TRBJ1-5; D is uncertain. This CDR3 has 14 amino acids. Trimming took off 4 bases at V and 0 bases at J, with 10 bases between the two ends. The V gene's germline CDR1 is SQVTM and CDR2 ANQGSEA. CDR3 DNA sequence: TGCAGCGTTGCGCCTGGGGTTAGCAATCAGCCCCAGCATTTT. This translates into CSVAPGVSNQPQHF. Full variable domain (remainder filled in from reference TRBV29-1 and TRBJ1-5): SAVISQKPSRDICQRGTSLTIQCQVDSQVTMMFWYRQQPGQSLTLIATANQGSEATYESGFVIDKFPISRPNLTFSTLTVSNMSPEDSSIYLCSVAPGVSNQPQHFGDGTRLSIL.

The chain has TRBV27 and TRBJ2-3; D is possibly TRBD2 (6 bases). CDR1 is MNHEY, CDR2 SMNVEV, per germline (reference sequence). The CDR3 totals 16 residues. Trimming took off 5 bases at V and 0 bases at J, with 15 bases between the two ends. CDR3 sequence (DNA): TGTGCCAGCAGTGAGGGTAGCGGACTTAGCACAGATACGCAGTATTTT. Its protein is CASSEGSGLSTDTQYF.

This clone showed up just a few times. V is TRBV7-8 and J is TRBJ1-1; no firm D call. This CDR3 is 13 amino acids long. V was shortened by 0 bases and J by 0 bases, with 2 bases between the two germline ends. Germline CDR1 SGHVS, CDR2 FQNEAQ. The CDR3 DNA sequence: TGTGCCAGCAGCTTAGCCCTGAACACTGAAGCTTTCTTT. Protein product: CASSLALNTEAFF.